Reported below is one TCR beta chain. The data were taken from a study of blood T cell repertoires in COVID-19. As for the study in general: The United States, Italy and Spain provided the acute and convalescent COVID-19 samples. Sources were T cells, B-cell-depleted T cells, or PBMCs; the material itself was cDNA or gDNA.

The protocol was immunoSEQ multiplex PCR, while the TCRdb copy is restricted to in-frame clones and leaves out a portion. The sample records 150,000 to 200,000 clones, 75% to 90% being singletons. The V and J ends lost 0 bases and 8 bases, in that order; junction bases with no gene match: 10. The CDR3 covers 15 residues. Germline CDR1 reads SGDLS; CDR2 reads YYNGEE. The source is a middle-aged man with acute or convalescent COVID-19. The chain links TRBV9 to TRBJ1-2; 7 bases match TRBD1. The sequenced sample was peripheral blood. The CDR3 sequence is CASSVDLDRSSGYTF. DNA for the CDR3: TGTGCCAGCAGCGTAGACTTGGACAGGTCCAGCGGCTACACCTTC.